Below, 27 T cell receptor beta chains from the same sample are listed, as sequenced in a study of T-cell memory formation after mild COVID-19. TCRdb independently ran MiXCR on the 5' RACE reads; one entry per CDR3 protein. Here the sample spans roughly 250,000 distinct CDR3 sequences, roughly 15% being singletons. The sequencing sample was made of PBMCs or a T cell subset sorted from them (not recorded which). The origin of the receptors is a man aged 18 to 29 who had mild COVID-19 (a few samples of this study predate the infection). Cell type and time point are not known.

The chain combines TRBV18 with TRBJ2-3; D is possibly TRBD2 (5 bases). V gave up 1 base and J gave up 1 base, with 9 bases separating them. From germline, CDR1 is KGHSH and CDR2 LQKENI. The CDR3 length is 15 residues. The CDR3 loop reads CASSPRERRTDTQYF. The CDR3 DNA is TGTGCCAGCTCACCACGGGAGAGGCGCACAGATACGCAGTATTTT.

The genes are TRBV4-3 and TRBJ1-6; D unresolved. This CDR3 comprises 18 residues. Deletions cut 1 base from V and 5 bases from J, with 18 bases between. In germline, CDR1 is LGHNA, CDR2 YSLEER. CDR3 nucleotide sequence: TGCGCCAGCAGCCAAGGAAGACACTTCCGAGCCGATAATTCACCCCTCCACTTT. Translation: CASSQGRHFRADNSPLHF.

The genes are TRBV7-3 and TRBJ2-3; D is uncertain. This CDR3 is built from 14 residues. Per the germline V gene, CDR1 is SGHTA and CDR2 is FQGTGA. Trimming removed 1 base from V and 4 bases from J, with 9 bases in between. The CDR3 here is CASSLKRFPDTQYF. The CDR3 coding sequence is TGTGCCAGCAGCTTAAAACGGTTCCCAGATACGCAGTATTTT.

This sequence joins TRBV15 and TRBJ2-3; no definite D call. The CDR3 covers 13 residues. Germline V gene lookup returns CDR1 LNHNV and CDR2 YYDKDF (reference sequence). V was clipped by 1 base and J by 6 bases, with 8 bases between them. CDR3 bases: TGTGCCACCAGCAGAGGACGGGTCGATACGCAGTATTTT. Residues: CATSRGRVDTQYF. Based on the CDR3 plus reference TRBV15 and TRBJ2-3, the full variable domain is DAMVIQNPRYQVTQFGKPVTLSCSQTLNHNVMYWYQQKSSQAPKLLFHYYDKDFNNEADTPDNFQSRRPNTSFCFLDIRSPGLGDTAMYLCATSRGRVDTQYFGPGTRLTVL.

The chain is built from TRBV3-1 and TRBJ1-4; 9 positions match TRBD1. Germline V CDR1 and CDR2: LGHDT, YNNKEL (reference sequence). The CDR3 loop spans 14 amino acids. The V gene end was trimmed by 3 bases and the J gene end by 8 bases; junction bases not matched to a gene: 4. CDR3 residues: CASSHTGGSEKLFF. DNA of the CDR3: TGTGCCAGCAGCCATACAGGGGGCTCGGAAAAACTGTTTTTT.

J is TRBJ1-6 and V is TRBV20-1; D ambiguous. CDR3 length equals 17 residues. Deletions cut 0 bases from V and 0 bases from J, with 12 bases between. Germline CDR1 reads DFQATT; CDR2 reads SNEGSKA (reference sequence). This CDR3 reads CSARERGRSSYNSPLHF. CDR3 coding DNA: TGCAGTGCTAGAGAACGTGGTAGGAGCTCCTATAATTCACCCCTCCACTTT.

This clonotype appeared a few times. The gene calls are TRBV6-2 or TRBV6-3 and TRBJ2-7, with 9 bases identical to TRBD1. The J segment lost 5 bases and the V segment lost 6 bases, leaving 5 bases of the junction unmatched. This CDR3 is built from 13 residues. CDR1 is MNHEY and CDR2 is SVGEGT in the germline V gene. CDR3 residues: CASRSTGGNEQYF. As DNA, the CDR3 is TGTGCCAGCAGATCGACAGGGGGAAACGAGCAGTACTTC.

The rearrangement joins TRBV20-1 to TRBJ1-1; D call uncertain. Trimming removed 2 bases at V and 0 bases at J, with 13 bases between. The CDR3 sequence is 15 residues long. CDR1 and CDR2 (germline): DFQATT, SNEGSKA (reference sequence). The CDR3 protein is CSARSLDGLNTEAFF. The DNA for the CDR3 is TGCAGTGCTAGATCTTTAGATGGTTTGAACACTGAAGCTTTCTTT.

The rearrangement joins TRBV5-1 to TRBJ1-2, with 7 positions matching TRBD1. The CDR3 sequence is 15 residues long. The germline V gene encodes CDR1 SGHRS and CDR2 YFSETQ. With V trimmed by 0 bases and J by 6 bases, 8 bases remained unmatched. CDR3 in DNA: TGCGCCAGCAGCTTGGCGGACAGGCCGGGGGATGGCTACACCTTC. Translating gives CASSLADRPGDGYTF.

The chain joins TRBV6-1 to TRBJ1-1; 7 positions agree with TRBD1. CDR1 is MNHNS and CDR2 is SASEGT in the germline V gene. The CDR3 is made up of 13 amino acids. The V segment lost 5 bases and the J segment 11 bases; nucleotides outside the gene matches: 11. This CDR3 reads CASSHEGASSAFF. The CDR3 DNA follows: TGTGCCAGCAGTCATGAGGGGGCTTCTTCGGCTTTCTTT.

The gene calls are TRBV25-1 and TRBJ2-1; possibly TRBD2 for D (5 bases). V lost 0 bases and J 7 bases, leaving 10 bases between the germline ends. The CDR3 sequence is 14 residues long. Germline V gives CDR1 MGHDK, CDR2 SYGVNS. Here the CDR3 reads CASSEYAAVNEQFF. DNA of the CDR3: TGTGCCAGCAGTGAATATGCAGCGGTTAATGAGCAGTTCTTC.

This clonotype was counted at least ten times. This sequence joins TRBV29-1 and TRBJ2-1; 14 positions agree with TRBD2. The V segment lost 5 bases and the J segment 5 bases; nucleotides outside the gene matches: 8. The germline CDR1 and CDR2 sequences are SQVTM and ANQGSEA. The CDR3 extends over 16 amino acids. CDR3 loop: CSVFRTSGGSHNEQFF. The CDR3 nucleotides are TGCAGCGTTTTTCGGACTAGCGGGGGGTCCCACAATGAGCAGTTCTTC.

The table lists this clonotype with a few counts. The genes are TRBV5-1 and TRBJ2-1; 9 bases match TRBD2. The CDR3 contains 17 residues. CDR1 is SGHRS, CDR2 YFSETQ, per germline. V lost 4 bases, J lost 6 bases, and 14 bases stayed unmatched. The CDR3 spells CASSPRGASGALNEQFF. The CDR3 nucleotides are TGCGCCAGCAGCCCGCGAGGTGCTAGCGGGGCCCTCAATGAGCAGTTCTTC.

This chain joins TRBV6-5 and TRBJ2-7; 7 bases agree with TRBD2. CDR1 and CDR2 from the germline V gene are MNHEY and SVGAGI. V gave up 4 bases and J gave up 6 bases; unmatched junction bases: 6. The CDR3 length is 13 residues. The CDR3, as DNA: TGTGCCAGCAGTTTTTTCTGGGGGGGCGAGCAGTACTTC. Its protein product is CASSFFWGGEQYF.

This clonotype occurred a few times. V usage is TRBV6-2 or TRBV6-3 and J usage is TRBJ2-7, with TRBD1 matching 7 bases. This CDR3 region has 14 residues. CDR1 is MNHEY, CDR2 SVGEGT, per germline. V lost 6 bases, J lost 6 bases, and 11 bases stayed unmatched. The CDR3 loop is CASSTPGQAIEQYV. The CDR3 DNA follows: TGTGCCAGCAGCACCCCCGGACAGGCTATCGAGCAGTACGTC.

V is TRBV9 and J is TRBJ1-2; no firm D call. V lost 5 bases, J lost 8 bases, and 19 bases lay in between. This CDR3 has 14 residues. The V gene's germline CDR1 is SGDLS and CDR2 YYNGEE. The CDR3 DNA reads TGTGCCAGCAGGACCACGGCGGGGTCCGGAGGCTACACCTTC. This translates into CASRTTAGSGGYTF.

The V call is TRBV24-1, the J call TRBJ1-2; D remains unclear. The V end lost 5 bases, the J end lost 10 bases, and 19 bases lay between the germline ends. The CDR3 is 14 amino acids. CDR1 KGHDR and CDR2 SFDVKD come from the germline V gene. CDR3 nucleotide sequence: TGTGCCACCAGTGGACCGGGCCCTAACCTTCCCTACACCTTC. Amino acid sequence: CATSGPGPNLPYTF.

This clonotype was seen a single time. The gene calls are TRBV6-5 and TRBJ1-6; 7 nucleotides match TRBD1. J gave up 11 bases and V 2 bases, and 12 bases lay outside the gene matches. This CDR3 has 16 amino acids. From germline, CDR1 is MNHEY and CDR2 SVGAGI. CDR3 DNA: TGTGCCAGCAGTTACAATCGGGGACAGTTATGGACACCCCTCCACTTT. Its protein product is CASSYNRGQLWTPLHF.

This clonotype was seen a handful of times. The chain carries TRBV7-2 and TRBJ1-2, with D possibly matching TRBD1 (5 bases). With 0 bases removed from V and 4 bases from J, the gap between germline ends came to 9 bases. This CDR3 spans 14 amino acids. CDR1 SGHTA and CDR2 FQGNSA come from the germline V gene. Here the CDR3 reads CASSLAGRSYGYTF. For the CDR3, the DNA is TGTGCCAGCAGCTTAGCGGGACGGTCCTATGGCTACACCTTC.

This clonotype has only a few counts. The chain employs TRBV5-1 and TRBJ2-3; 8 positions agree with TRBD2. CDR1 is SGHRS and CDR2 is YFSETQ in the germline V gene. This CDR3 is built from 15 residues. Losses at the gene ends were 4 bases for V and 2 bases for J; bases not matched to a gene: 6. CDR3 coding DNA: TGCGCCAGCAGCCCAGTAGCGGGGAACACAGATACGCAGTATTTT. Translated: CASSPVAGNTDTQYF.

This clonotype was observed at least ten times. The CDR3 region is CASSYRPAEGAYNEQFF. The DNA of the CDR3 is TGTGCCAGCAGCTATCGACCGGCGGAAGGGGCCTACAATGAGCAGTTCTTC. The V call is TRBV27, the J call TRBJ2-1, with D perhaps matching TRBD1 (5 bases). Germline CDR1 and CDR2: MNHEY and SMNVEV (reference sequence). V lost 6 bases to trimming and J lost 2 bases, with 20 bases between them. There are 17 residues in the CDR3.

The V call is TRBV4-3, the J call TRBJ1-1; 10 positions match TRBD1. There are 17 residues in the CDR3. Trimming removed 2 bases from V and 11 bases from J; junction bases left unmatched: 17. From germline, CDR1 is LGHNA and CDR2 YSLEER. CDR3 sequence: CASSQTLGGGQGTPAFF. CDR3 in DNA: TGCGCCAGCAGCCAAACCCTGGGCGGGGGACAGGGGACGCCGGCTTTCTTT.

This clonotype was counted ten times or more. This CDR3 reads CASSPRGLAGPYKQYV. In nucleotides, the CDR3 is TGTGCCAGCAGTCCGCGGGGACTAGCGGGCCCCTACAAGCAGTACGTC. The rearrangement joins TRBV27 to TRBJ2-7, with 12 bases aligning to TRBD2. The CDR3 runs to 16 residues. Germline CDR1 is MNHEY and CDR2 is SMNVEV (reference sequence).

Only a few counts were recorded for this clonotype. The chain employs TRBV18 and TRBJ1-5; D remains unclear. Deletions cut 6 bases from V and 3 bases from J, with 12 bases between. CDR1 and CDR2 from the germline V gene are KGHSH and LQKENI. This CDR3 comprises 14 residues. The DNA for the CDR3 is TGTGCCAGCTCGAGCCGGGCCGACAATCAGCCCCAGCATTTT. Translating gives CASSSRADNQPQHF.

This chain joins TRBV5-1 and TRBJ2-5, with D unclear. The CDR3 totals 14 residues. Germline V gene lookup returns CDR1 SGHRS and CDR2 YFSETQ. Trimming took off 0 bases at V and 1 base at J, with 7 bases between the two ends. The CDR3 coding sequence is TGCGCCAGCAGCTTGGGACGGCTCCAAGAGACCCAGTACTTC. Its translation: CASSLGRLQETQYF. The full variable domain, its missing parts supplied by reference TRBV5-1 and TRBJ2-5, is KAGVTQTPRYLIKTRGQQVTLSCSPISGHRSVSWYQQTPGQGLQFLFEYFSETQRNKGNFPGRFSGRQFSNSRSEMNVSTLELGDSALYLCASSLGRLQETQYFGPGTRLLVL.

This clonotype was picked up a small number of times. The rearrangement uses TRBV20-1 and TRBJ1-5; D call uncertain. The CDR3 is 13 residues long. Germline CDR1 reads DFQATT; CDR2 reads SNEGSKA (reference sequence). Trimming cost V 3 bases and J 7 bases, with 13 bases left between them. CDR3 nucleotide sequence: TGCAGTGCTAGCCCCGGGAGAGACCAGCCCCAGCATTTT. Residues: CSASPGRDQPQHF.

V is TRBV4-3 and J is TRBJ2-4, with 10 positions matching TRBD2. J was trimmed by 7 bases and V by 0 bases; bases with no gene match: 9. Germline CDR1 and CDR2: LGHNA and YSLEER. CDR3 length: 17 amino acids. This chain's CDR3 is CASSQELAGPTTNIQYF. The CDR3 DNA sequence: TGCGCCAGCAGCCAAGAACTAGCGGGGCCCACTACTAACATTCAGTACTTC.